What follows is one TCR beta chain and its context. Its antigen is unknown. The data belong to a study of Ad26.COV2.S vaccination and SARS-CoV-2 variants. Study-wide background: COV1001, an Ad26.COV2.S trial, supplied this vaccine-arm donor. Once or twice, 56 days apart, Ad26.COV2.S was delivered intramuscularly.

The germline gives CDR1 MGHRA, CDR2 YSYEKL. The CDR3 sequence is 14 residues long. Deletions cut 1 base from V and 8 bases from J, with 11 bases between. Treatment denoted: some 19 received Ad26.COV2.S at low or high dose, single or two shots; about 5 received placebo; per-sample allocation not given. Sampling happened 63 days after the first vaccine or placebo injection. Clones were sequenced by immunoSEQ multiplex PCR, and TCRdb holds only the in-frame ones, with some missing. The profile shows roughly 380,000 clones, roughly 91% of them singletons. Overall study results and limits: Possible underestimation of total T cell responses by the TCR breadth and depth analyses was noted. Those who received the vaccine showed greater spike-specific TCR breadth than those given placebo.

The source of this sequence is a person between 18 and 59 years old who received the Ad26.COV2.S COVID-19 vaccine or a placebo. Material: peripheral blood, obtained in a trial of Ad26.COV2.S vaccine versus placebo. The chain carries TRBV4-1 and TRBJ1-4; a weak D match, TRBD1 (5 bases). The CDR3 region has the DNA TGCGCCAGCAGCCAAGGAGGGGTGGAGGAAAAACTGTTTTTT. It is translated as CASSQGGVEEKLFF.